This T cell receptor beta chain was captured by sequencing in a study of beta chain features in type 1 diabetes. Study-wide results and limits: PCR could preferentially amplify shorter templates, alike in patients and controls. A cDNA-based sequencing approach could over-represent cells with high TCR expression. Moderately but significantly shorter TCRB CDR3s were found in Type 1 diabetes patients in all four CD4+ subsets.

With respect to this clone: The antigen remains undetermined. This sample includes further DNA sequences coding for the same CDR3.

Expressed TCRB transcripts were sequenced after all isolated RNA was converted to cDNA. Some clones are missing from TCRdb's copy, which holds only in-frame ones; the method was immunoSEQ multiplex PCR. The sample has 600,000 to 700,000 clones; around 11% are singletons. Germline V CDR1 and CDR2: SGHRS, YFSETQ. With V trimmed by 0 bases and J by 5 bases, 2 bases remained unmatched. The CDR3 extends over 14 amino acids. The chain has TRBV5-1 and TRBJ2-3, with 8 positions matching TRBD2. The sequenced sample consisted of naive CD4+ T cells from blood. The TCR comes from a man under 40 with type 1 diabetes. CDR3 sequence reads: CASSLATSGDTQYF. DNA of the CDR3: TGCGCCAGCAGCTTGGCCACTAGCGGAGATACGCAGTATTTT.